This T cell receptor beta chain was identified in a study of Ad26.COV2.S vaccination and SARS-CoV-2 variants. Sequenced by immunoSEQ multiplex PCR; TCRdb stores in-frame clones only, minus some. Here the sample spans about 420,000 clones, 70% to 90% being singletons. Treatment defined: about 20 received Ad26.COV2.S at low or high dose, single or two shots; roughly five received placebo; per-sample allocation not given. Samples came from day 63 after the first vaccine or placebo injection. CDR3 length: 14 amino acids. The V gene's germline CDR1 is MNHEY and CDR2 SMNVEV (reference sequence). The junction had 7 bases not matched to a gene; V was cut back by 6 bases and J by 6 bases.

This chain uses TRBV27 with TRBJ2-2, with 7 bases fitting TRBD1. Material: peripheral blood, obtained in a trial of Ad26.COV2.S vaccine versus placebo. The receptor's source is a person aged 18-60 years who received the Ad26.COV2.S COVID-19 vaccine or a placebo. The CDR3 here is CASSQNRGPGELFF. For the CDR3, the DNA is TGTGCCAGCAGCCAAAACAGGGGACCCGGGGAGCTGTTTTTT.